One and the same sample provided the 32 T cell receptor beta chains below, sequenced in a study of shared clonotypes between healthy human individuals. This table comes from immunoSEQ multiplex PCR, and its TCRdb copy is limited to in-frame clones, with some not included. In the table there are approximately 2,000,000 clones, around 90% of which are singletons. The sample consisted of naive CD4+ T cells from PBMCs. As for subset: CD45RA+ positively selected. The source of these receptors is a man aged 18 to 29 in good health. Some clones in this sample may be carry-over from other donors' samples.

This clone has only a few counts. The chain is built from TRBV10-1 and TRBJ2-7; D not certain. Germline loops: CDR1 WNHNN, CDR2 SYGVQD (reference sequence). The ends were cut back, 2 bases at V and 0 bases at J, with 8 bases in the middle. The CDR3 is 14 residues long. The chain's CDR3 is CASSEPTTSYEQYF. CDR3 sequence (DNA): TGCGCCAGCAGTGAGCCTACTACCTCCTACGAGCAGTACTTC.

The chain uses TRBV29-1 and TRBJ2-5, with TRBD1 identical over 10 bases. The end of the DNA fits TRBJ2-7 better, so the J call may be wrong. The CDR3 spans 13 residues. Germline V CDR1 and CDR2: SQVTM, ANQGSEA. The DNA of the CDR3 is TGCAGCGTTGAAGCGGACAGGGGGTACGAGCAGTACTTC. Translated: CSVEADRGYEQYF.

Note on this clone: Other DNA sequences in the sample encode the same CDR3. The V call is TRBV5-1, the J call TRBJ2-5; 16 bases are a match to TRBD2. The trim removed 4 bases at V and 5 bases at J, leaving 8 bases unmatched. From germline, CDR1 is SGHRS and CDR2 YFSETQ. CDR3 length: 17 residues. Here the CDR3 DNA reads TGCGCCAGCAGCCGTGGGACTAGCGGGAGGGCCGGGGAGACCCAGTACTTC. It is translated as CASSRGTSGRAGETQYF.

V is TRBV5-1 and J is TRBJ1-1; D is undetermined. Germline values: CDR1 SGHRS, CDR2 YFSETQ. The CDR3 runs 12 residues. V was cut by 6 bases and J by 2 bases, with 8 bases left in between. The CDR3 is CASKAVNTEAFF. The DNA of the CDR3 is TGCGCCAGCAAAGCAGTCAACACTGAAGCTTTCTTT.

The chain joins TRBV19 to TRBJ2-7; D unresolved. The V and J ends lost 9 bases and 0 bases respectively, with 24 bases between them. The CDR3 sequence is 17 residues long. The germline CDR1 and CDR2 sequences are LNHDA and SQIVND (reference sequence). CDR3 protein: CARAKGYAPLSSYEQYF. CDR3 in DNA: TGTGCCAGAGCTAAAGGGTATGCGCCTTTGAGCTCCTACGAGCAGTACTTC.

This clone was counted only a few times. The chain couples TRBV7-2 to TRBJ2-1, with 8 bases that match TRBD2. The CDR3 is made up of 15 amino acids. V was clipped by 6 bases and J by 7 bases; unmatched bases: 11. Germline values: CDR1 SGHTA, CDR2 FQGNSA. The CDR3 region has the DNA TGTGCCAGCAGAATATCGGCGGGAGGTAGAAATGAGCAGTTCTTC. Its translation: CASRISAGGRNEQFF.

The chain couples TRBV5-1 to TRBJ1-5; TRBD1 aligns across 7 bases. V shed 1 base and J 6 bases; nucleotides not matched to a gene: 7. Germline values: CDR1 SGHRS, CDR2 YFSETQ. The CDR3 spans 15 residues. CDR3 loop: CASSLKGGGGQPQHF. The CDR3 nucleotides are TGCGCCAGCAGCTTGAAAGGGGGCGGTGGTCAGCCCCAGCATTTT.

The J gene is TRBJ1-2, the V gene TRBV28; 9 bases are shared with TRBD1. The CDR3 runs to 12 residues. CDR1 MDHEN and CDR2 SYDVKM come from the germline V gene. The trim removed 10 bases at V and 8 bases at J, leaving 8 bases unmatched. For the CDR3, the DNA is TGTGCCACCGGGACAGGGTCTCACGGCTACACCTTC. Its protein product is CATGTGSHGYTF.

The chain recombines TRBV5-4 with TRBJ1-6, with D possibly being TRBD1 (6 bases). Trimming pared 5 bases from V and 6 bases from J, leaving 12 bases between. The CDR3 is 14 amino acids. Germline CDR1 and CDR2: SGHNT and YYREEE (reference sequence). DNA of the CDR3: TGTGCCAGCAGAAGGGGGGGGATTAATTCACCCCTCCACTTT. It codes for CASRRGGINSPLHF.

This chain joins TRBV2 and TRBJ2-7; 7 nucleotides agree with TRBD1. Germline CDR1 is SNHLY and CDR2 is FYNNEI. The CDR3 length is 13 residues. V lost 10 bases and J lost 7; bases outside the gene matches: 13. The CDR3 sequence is CATYRDRLGEQYF. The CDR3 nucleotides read TGTGCCACCTACCGGGACAGACTGGGGGAGCAGTACTTC.

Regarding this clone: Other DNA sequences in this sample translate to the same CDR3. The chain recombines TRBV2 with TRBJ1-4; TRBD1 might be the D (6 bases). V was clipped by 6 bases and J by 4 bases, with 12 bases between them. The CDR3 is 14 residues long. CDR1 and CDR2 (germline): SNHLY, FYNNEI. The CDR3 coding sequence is TGTGCCAGCAGCCCGGGACAAATTAATGAAAAACTGTTTTTT. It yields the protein CASSPGQINEKLFF.

CDR3 amino acids: CASSSPDSFNQPQHF. CDR3 nucleotides: TGTGCCAGCAGTTCGCCCGACAGTTTCAATCAGCCCCAGCATTTT. This chain connects TRBV28 to TRBJ1-5, with a possible D match to TRBD1 (5 bases). Trimming cost V 4 bases and J 3 bases, with 13 bases left between them. The CDR3 extends over 15 amino acids. Germline CDR1 MDHEN, CDR2 SYDVKM.

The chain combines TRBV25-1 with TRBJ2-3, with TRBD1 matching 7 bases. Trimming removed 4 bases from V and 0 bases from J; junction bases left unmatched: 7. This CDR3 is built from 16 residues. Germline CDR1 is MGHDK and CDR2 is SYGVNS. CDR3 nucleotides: TGTGCCAGCAGTGCTATACAGGGGTCTAGCACAGATACGCAGTATTTT. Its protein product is CASSAIQGSSTDTQYF.

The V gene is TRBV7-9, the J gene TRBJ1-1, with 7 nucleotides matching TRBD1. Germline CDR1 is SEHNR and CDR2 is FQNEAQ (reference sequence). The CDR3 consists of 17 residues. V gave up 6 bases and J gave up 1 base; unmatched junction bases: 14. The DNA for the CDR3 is TGTGCCAGCAGAGGAACAGGGGCATCAGAATGGAACACTGAAGCTTTCTTT. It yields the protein CASRGTGASEWNTEAFF. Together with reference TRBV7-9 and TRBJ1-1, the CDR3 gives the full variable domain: DTGVSQNPRHKITKRGQNVTFRCDPISEHNRLYWYRQTLGQGPEFLTYFQNEAQLEKSRLLSDRFSAERPKGSFSTLEIQRTEQGDSAMYLCASRGTGASEWNTEAFFGQGTRLTVV.

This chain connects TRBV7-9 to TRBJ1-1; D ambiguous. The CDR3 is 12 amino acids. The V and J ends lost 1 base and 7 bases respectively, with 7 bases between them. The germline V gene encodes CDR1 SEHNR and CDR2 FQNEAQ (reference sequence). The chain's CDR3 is CASSLEPLEAFF. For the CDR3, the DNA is TGTGCCAGCAGCTTAGAGCCCCTTGAAGCTTTCTTT.

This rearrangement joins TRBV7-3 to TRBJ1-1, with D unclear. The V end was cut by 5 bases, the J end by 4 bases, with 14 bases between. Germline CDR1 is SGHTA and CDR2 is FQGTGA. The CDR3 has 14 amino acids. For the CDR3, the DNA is TGTGCCAGCAGCCGTCGGACGGATGCCACTGAAGCTTTCTTT. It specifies CASSRRTDATEAFF.

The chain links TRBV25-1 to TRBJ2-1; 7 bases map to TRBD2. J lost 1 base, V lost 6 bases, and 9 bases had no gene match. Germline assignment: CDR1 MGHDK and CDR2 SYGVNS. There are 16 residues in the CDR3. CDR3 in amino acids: CASSPRGEGSYNEQFF. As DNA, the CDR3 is TGTGCCAGCAGCCCCCGGGGGGAGGGATCCTACAATGAGCAGTTCTTC.

The CDR3 nucleotides are TGCGCCAGCAGCTTGCAAAGGGCAGAGACCCAGTACTTC. This sequence encodes CASSLQRAETQYF. This chain connects TRBV5-1 to TRBJ2-5; D unclear. Germline assignment: CDR1 SGHRS and CDR2 YFSETQ. V was cut by 1 base and J by 4 bases, with 8 bases left in between. This CDR3 region has 13 residues.

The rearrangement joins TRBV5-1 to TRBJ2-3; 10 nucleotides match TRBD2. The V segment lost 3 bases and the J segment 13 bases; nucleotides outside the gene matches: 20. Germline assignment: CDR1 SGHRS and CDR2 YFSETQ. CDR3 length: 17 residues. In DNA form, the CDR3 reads TGCGCCAGCAGCTCGGGGTTGGCTAGCGGGGGCTATGAGTTGGAGTATTTT. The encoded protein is CASSSGLASGGYELEYF.

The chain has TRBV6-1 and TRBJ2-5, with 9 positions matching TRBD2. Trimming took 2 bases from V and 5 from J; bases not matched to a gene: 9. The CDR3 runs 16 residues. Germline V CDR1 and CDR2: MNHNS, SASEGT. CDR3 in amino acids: CASSELLSGSLETQYF. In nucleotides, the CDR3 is TGTGCCAGCAGTGAATTACTTAGCGGGAGTCTGGAGACCCAGTACTTC.

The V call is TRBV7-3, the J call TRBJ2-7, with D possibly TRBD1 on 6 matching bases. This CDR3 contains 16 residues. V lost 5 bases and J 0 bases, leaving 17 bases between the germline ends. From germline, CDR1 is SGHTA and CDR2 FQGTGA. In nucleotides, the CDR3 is TGTGCCAGCAGCCCGACGGGGACATACCGCTCCTACGAGCAGTACTTC. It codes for CASSPTGTYRSYEQYF.

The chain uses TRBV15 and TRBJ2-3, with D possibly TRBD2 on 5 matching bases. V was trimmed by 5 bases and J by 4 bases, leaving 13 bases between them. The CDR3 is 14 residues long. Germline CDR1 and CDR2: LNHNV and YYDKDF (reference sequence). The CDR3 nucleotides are TGTGCCACCAGCGGAGGCCGGCAGGCAGATACGCAGTATTTT. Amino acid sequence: CATSGGRQADTQYF. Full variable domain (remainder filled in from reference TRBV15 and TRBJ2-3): DAMVIQNPRYQVTQFGKPVTLSCSQTLNHNVMYWYQQKSSQAPKLLFHYYDKDFNNEADTPDNFQSRRPNTSFCFLDIRSPGLGDTAMYLCATSGGRQADTQYFGPGTRLTVL.

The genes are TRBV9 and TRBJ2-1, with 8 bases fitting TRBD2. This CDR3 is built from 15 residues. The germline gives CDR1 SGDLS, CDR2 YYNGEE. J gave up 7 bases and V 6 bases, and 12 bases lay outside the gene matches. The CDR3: CASTSRGGPGNEQFF. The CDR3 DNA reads TGTGCCAGCACGTCCCGGGGGGGGCCTGGGAATGAGCAGTTCTTC.

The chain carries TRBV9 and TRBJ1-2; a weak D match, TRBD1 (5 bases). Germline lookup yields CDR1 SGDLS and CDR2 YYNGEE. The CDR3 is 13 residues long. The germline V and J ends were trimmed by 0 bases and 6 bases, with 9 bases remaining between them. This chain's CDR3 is CASSVVGGDGYTF. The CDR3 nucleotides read TGTGCCAGCAGCGTAGTTGGGGGTGATGGCTACACCTTC.

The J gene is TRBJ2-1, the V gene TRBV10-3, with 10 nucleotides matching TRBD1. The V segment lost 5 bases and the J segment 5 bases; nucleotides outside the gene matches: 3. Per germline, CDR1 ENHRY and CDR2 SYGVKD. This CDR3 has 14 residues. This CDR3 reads CAISPGTGDNEQFF. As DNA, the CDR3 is TGTGCCATCAGTCCCGGGACAGGGGACAATGAGCAGTTCTTC.

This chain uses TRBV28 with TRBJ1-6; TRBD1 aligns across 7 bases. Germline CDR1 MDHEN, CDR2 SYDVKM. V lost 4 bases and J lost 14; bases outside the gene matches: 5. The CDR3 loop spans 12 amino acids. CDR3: CASSYLDRALHF. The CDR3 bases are TGTGCCAGCAGTTACCTCGACAGGGCCCTCCACTTT.

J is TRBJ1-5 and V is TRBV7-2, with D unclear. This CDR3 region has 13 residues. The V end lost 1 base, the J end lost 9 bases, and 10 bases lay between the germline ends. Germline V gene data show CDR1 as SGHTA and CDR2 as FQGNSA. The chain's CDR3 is CASSLGPGGPQHF. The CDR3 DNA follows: TGTGCCAGCAGCTTAGGTCCAGGAGGGCCCCAGCATTTT.

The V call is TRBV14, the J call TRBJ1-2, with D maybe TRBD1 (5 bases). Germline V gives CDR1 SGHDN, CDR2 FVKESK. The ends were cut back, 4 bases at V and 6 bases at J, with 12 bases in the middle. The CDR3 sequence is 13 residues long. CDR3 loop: CASSRTLYDGYTF. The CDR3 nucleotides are TGTGCCAGCAGCCGGACACTTTATGATGGCTACACCTTC.

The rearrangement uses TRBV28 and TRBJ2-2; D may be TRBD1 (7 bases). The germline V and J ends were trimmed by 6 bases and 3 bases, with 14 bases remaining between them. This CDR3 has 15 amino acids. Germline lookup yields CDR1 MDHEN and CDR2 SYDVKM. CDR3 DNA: TGTGCCAGCAGCCGGGGGACAGCTTACACCGGGGAGCTGTTTTTT. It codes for CASSRGTAYTGELFF.

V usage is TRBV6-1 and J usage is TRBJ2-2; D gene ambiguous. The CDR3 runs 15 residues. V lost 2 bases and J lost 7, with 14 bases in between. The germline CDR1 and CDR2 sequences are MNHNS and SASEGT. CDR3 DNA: TGTGCCAGCAGTGAAATGAGACCGTGGGACGGGGAGCTGTTTTTT. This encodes CASSEMRPWDGELFF.

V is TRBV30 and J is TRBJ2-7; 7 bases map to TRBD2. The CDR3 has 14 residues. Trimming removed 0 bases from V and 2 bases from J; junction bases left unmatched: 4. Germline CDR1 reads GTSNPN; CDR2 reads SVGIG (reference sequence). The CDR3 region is CAWSVSGRAYEQYF. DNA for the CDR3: TGTGCCTGGAGTGTGAGTGGGAGGGCCTACGAGCAGTACTTC.

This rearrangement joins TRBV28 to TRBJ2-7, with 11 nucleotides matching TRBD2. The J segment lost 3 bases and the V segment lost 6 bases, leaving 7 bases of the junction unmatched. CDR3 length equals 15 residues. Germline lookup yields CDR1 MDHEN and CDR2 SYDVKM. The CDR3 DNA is TGTGCCAGCAGCTTTACTAGCGGGGGATTCTACGAGCAGTACTTC. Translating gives CASSFTSGGFYEQYF.